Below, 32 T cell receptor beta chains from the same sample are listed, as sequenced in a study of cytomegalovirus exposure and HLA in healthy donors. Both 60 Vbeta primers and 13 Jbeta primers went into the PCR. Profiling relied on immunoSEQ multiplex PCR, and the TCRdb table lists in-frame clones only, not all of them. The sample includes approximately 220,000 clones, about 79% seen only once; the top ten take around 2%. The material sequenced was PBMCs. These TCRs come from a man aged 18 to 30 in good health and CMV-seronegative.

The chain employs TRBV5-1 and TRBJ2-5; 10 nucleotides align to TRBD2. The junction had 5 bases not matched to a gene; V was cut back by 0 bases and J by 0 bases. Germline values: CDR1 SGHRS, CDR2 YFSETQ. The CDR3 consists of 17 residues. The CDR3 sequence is CASSLAVTSGNQETQYF. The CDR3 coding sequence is TGCGCCAGCAGCTTGGCCGTCACTAGCGGGAACCAAGAGACCCAGTACTTC.

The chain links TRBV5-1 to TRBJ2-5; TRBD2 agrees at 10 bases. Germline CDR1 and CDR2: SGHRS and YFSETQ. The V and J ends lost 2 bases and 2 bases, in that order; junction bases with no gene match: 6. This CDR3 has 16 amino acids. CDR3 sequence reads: CASSFDIAGGQETQYF. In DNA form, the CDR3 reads TGCGCCAGCAGCTTCGATATAGCGGGGGGTCAAGAGACCCAGTACTTC. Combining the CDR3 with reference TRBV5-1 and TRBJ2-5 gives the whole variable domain KAGVTQTPRYLIKTRGQQVTLSCSPISGHRSVSWYQQTPGQGLQFLFEYFSETQRNKGNFPGRFSGRQFSNSRSEMNVSTLELGDSALYLCASSFDIAGGQETQYFGPGTRLLVL.

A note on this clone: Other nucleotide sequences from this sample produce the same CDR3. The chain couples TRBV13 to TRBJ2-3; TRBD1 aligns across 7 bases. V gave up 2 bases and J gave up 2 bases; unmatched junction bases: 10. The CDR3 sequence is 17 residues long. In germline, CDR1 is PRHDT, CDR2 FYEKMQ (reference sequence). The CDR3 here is CASSLSSLGTATDTQYF. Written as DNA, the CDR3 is TGTGCCAGCAGCTTATCTAGTTTAGGGACAGCCACAGATACGCAGTATTTT. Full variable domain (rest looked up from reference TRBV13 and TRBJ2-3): AAGVIQSPRHLIKEKRETATLKCYPIPRHDTVYWYQQGPGQDPQFLISFYEKMQSDKGSIPDRFSAQQFSDYHSELNMSSLELGDSALYFCASSLSSLGTATDTQYFGPGTRLTVL.

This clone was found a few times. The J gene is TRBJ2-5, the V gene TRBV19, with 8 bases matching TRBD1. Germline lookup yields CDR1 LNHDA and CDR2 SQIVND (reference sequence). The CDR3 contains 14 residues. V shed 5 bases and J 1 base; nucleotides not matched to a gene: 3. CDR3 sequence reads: CASSATGGQETQYF. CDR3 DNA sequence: TGTGCCAGTAGTGCTACAGGGGGCCAAGAGACCCAGTACTTC.

CDR3 protein: CASSDPQGPPYEQYF. The CDR3 bases are TGTGCCAGCAGCGACCCCCAGGGGCCCCCCTACGAGCAGTACTTC. This chain connects TRBV7-9 to TRBJ2-7; maybe TRBD1 (6 bases). V dropped 5 bases and J dropped 2 bases, with 16 bases sitting between them. This CDR3 comprises 15 residues. Germline CDR1 and CDR2: SEHNR and FQNEAQ (reference sequence).

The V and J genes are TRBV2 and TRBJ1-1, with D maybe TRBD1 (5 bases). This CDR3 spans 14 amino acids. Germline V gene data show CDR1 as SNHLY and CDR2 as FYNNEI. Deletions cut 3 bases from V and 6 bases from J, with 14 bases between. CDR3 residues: CASSETSGLSEAFF. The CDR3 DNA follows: TGTGCCAGCAGTGAGACCTCAGGGCTCTCTGAAGCTTTCTTT.

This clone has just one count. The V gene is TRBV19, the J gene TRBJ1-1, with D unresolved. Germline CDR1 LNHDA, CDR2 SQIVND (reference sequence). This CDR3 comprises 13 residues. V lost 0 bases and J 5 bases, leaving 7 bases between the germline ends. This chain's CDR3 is CASSIERWTEAFF. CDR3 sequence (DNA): TGTGCCAGTAGTATAGAACGGTGGACTGAAGCTTTCTTT.

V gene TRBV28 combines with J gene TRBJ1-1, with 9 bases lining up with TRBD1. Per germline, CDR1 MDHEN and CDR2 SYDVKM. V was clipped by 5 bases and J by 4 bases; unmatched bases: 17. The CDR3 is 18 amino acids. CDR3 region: CASSVKQGAGVLVTEAFF. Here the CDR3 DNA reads TGTGCCAGCAGTGTCAAACAGGGGGCAGGGGTCTTGGTCACTGAAGCTTTCTTT.

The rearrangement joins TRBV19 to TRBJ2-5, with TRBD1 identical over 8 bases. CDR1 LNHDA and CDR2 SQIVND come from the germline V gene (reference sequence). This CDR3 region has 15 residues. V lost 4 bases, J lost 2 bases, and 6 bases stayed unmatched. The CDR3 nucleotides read TGTGCCAGTAGTAGAACCGGGACAGGACAAGAGACCCAGTACTTC. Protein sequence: CASSRTGTGQETQYF.

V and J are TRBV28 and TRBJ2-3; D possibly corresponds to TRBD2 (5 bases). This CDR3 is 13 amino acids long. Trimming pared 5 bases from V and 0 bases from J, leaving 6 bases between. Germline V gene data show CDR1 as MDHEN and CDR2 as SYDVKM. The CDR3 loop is CASSDYSTDTQYF. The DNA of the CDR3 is TGTGCCAGCAGTGACTACAGCACAGATACGCAGTATTTT.

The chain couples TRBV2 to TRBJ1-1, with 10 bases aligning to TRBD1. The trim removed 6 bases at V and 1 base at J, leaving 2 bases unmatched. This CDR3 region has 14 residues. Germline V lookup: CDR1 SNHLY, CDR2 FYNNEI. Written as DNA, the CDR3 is TGTGCCAGCAGCGGGGACAGGGGGAACACTGAAGCTTTCTTT. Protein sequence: CASSGDRGNTEAFF.

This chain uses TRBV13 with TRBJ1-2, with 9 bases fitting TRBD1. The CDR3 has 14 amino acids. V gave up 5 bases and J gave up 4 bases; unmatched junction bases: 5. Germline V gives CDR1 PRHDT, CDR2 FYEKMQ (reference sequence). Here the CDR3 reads CASSQQGAVYGYTF. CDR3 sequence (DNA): TGTGCCAGCAGCCAACAGGGGGCTGTCTATGGCTACACCTTC.

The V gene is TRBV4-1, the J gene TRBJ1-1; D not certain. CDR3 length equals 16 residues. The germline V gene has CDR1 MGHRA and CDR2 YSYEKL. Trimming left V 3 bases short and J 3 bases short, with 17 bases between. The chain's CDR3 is CASSHRAGWSDTEAFF. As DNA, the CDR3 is TGCGCCAGCAGCCATCGGGCGGGGTGGTCGGACACTGAAGCTTTCTTT.

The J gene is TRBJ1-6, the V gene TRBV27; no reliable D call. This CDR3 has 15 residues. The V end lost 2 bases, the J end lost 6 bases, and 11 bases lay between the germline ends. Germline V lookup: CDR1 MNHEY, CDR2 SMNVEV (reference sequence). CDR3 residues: CASSLGEAGNSPLHF. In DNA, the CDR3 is TGTGCCAGCAGTTTAGGAGAGGCTGGTAATTCACCCCTCCACTTT.

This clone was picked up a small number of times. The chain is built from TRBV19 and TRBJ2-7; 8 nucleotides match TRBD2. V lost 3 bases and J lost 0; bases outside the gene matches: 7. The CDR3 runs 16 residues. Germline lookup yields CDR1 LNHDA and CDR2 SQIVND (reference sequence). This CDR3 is CASSIASGGSSYEQYF. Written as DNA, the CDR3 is TGTGCCAGTAGTATCGCGAGCGGGGGAAGCTCCTACGAGCAGTACTTC.

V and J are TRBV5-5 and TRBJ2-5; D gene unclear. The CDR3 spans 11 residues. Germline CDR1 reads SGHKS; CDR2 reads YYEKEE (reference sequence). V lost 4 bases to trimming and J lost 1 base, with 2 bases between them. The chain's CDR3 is CASSLQETQYF. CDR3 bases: TGTGCCAGCAGCCTCCAAGAGACCCAGTACTTC.

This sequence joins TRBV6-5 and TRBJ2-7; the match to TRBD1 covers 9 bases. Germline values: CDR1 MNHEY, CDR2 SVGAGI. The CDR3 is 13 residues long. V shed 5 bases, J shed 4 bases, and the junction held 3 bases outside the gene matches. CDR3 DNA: TGTGCCAGCAGTGCGACAGGGGGGTACGAGCAGTACTTC. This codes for CASSATGGYEQYF.

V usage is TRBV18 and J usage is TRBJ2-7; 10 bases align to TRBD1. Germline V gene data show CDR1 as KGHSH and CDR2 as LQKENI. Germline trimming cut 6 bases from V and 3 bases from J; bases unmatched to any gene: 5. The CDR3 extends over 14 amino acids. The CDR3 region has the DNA TGTGCCAGCTCCCCCGGGACAGGGGTCTACGAGCAGTACTTC. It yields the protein CASSPGTGVYEQYF.

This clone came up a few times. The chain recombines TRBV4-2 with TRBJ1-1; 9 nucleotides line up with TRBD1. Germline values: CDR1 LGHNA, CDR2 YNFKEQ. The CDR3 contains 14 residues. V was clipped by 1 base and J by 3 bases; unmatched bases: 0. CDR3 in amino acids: CASSQGQGDTEAFF. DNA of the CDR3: TGTGCCAGCAGCCAAGGACAGGGGGACACTGAAGCTTTCTTT.

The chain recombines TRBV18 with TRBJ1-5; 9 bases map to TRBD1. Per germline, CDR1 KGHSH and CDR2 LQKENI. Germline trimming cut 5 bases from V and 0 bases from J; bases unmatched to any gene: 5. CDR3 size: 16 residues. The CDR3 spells CASSSGTGSSNQPQHF. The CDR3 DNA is TGTGCCAGCTCATCCGGGACAGGGAGTAGCAATCAGCCCCAGCATTTT.

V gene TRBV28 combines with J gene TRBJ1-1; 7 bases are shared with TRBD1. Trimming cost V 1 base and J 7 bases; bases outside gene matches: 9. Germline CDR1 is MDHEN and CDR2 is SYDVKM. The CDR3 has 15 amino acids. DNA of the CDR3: TGTGCCAGCAGTTTATCGCAGGGGGACGGGGGTGAAGCTTTCTTT. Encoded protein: CASSLSQGDGGEAFF.

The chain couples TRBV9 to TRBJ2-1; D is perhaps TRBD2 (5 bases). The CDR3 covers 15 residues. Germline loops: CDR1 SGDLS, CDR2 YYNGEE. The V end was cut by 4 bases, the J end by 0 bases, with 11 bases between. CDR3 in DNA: TGTGCCAGCAGCCCCAGCGGAGACTCCTACAATGAGCAGTTCTTC. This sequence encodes CASSPSGDSYNEQFF.

The CDR3 nucleotides read TGTGCCAGCAGTTACCGGAACAGGGTCCCCTACGAGCAGTACTTC. Its translation is CASSYRNRVPYEQYF. J is TRBJ2-7 and V is TRBV6-5, with D perhaps TRBD1 (6 bases). This CDR3 spans 15 amino acids. V was pared by 2 bases and J by 2 bases, with 13 bases between. CDR1 is MNHEY, CDR2 SVGAGI, per germline.

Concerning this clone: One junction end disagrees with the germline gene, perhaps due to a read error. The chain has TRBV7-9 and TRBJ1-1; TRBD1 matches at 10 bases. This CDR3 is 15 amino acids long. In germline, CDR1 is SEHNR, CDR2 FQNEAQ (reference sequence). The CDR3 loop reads CSSSLGQGENTEAFF. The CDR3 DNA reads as TGTTCCAGCAGCCTAGGACAGGGGGAGAACACTGAAGCTTTCTTT. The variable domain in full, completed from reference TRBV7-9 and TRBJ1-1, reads DTGVSQNPRHKITKRGQNVTFRCDPISEHNRLYWYRQTLGQGPEFLTYFQNEAQLEKSRLLSDRFSAERPKGSFSTLEIQRTEQGDSAMYLCSSSLGQGENTEAFFGQGTRLTVV.

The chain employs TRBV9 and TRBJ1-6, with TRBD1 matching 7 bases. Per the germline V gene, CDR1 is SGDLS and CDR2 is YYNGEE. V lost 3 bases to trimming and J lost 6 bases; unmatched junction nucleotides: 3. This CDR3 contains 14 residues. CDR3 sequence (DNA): TGTGCCAGCAGCGACAGGGACAGTAATTCACCCCTCCACTTT. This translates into CASSDRDSNSPLHF.

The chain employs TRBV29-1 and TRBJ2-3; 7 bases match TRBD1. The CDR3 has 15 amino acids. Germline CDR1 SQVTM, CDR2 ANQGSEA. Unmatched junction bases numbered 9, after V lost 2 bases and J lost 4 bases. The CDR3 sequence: CSVELDRSSADTQYF. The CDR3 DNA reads TGCAGCGTTGAACTGGACAGGTCATCGGCAGATACGCAGTATTTT.

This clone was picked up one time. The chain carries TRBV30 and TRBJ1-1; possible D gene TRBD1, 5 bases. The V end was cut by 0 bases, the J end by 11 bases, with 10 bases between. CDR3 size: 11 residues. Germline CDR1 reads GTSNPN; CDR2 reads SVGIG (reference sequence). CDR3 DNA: TGTGCCTGGAGTGTACAACAGGATGCTTTCTTT. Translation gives CAWSVQQDAFF.

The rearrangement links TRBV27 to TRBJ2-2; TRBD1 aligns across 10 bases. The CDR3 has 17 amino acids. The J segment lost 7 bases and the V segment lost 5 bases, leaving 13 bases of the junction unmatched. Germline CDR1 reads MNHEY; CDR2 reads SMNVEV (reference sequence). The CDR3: CASSPFGTGVFGGELFF. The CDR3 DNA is TGTGCCAGCAGTCCCTTCGGGACAGGGGTTTTCGGCGGGGAGCTGTTTTTT.

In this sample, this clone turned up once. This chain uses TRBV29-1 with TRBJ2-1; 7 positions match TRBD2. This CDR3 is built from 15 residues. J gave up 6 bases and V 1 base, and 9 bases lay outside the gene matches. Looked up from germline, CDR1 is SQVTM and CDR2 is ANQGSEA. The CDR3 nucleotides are TGCAGCGTTGAAGGGGTGGCGGGAGCCCCCAATGAGCAGTTCTTC. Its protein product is CSVEGVAGAPNEQFF.

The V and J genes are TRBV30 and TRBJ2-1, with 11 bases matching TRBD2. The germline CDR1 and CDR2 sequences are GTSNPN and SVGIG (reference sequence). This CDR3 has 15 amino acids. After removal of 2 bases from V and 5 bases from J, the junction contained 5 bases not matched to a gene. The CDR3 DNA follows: TGTGCCTGGAGTCTAGCGGGAGGCCCTCACAATGAGCAGTTCTTC. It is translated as CAWSLAGGPHNEQFF.

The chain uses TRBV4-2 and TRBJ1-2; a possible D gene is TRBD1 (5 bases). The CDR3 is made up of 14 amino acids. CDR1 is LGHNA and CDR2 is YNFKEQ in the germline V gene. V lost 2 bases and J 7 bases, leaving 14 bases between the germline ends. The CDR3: CASSQMGGSGGYTF. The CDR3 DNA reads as TGTGCCAGCAGCCAAATGGGGGGGAGCGGTGGCTACACCTTC.

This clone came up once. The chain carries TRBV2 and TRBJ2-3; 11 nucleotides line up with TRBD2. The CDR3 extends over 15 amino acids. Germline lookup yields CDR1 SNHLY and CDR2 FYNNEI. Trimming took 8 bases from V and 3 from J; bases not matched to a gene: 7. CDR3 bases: TGTGCCAGCTTTGTAGCGGGGGGGAGTACAGATACGCAGTATTTT. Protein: CASFVAGGSTDTQYF.